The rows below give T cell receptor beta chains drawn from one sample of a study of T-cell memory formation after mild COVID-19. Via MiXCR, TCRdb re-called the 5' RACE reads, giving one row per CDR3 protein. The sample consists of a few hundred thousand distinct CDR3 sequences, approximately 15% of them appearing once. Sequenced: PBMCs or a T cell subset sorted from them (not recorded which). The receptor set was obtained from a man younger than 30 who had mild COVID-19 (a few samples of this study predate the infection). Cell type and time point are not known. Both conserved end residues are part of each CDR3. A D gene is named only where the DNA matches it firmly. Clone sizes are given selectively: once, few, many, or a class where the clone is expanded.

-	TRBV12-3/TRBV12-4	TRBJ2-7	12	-	CASSLGQGKQYF	TGTGCCAGCAGTTTAGGGCAGGGAAAGCAGTACTTC
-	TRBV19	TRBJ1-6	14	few	CASSKGAGNSPLHF	TGTGCCAGTAGTAAAGGGGCGGGAAATTCACCCCTCCACTTT
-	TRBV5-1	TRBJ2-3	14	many	CASSVDTAADTQYF	TGCGCCAGCAGCGTGGACACCGCGGCAGATACGCAGTATTTT
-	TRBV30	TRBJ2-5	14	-	CAWRRTLDGETQYF	TGTGCCTGGAGAAGGACCCTAGACGGAGAGACCCAGTACTTC
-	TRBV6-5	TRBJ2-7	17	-	CASSYSSSAGLTYEQYF	TGTGCCAGCAGTTACTCGAGTTCGGCAGGGCTAACCTACGAGCAGTACTTC
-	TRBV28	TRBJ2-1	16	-	CASSLLGGEVSNEQFF	TGTGCCAGCAGTTTATTGGGGGGCGAAGTTAGCAATGAGCAGTTCTTC
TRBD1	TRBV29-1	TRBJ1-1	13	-	CSAGDRGSDEAFF	TGCAGCGCTGGGGACAGGGGGAGTGATGAAGCTTTCTTT
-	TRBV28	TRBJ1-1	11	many	CASSVSTEAFF	TGTGCCAGCAGTGTTAGCACTGAAGCTTTCTTT
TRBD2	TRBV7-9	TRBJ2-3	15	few	CASSLAAAGVDTQYF	TGTGCCAGCAGCTTAGCCGCTGCGGGGGTGGATACGCAGTATTTT
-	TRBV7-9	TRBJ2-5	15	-	CASSLTGTTQETQYF	TGTGCCAGCAGCTTAACCGGGACAACCCAAGAGACCCAGTACTTC
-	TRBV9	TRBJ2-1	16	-	CASSVGSTSSYNEQFF	TGTGCCAGCAGCGTAGGGTCCACGAGCTCCTACAATGAGCAGTTCTTC
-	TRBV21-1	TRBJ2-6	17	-	CASSGGALGAGANVLTF	TGTGCCAGCAGCGGGGGGGCTCTGGGCGCTGGGGCCAACGTCCTGACTTTC
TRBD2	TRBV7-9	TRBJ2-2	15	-	CASSRSGGYTGELFF	TGTGCCAGCAGTCGTAGCGGGGGATACACCGGGGAGCTGTTTTTT
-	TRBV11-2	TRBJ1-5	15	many	CASSLDPGRSQPQHF	TGTGCCAGCAGCTTAGATCCGGGTAGAAGTCAGCCCCAGCATTTT
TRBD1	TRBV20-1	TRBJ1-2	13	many	CSATLETGDGYTF	TGCAGTGCTACGTTAGAGACAGGGGATGGCTACACCTTC
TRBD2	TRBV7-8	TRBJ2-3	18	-	CASSLTRRSSGSTDTQYF	TGTGCCAGCAGCTTGACACGGCGGTCTAGCGGTTCCACAGATACGCAGTATTTT
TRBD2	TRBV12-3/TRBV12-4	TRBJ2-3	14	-	CASSLRRGIDTQYF	TGTGCCAGCAGTTTACGGCGGGGGATAGATACGCAGTATTTT
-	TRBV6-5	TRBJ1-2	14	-	CASSYEGTFQGYTF	TGTGCCAGCAGTTACGAAGGGACATTTCAGGGCTACACCTTC
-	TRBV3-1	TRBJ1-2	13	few	CASNQGGAYGYTF	TGTGCCAGCAACCAAGGGGGGGCGTATGGCTACACCTTC
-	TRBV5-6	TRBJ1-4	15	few	CASSFRGTYSEKLFF	TGTGCCAGCAGCTTTCGGGGGACCTACAGTGAAAAACTGTTTTTT
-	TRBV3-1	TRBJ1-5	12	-	CASSQADQPQHF	TGTGCCAGCAGCCAAGCAGATCAGCCCCAGCATTTT
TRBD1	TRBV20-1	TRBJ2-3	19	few	CSARPPQGTGRIGTDTQYF	TGCAGTGCTAGACCCCCCCAAGGGACAGGGAGAATCGGCACAGATACGCAGTATTTT
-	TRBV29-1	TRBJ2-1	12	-	CSVEVGGFEQFF	TGCAGCGTTGAAGTCGGAGGGTTTGAGCAGTTCTTC
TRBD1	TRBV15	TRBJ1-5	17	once	CATSRDHRDSFIQPQHF	TGTGCCACCAGCAGAGATCACCGGGACAGCTTTATCCAGCCCCAGCATTTT
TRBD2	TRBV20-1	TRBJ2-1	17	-	CSAEERGGSSSYNEQFF	TGCAGTGCCGAGGAGCGGGGGGGCTCGAGCTCCTACAATGAGCAGTTCTTC
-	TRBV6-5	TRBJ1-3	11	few	CASSYRNTIYF	TGTGCCAGCAGTTACAGAAACACCATATATTTT
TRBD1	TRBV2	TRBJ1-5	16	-	CASAHDRAVSNQPQHF	TGTGCCAGCGCCCATGACAGGGCCGTTAGCAATCAGCCCCAGCATTTT
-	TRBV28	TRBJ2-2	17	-	CASSFVAGNRNTGELFF	TGTGCCAGCAGTTTTGTTGCTGGTAACAGGAACACCGGGGAGCTGTTTTTT
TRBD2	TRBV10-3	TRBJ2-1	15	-	CAISPLSGGRQEQFF	TGTGCCATCAGCCCCCTGAGCGGGGGACGTCAGGAGCAGTTCTTC
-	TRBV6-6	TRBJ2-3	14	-	CASKRAFPGDTQYF	TGTGCCAGCAAAAGAGCCTTTCCGGGAGATACGCAGTATTTT
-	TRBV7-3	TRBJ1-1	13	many	CASSLYRNTEAFF	TGTGCCAGCAGCCTTTACAGGAACACTGAAGCTTTCTTT
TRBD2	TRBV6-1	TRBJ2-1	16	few	CASSDFGGGADDEQFF	TGTGCCAGCAGTGACTTTGGCGGGGGGGCGGATGATGAGCAGTTCTTC
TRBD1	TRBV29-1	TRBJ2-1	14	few	CSVFSVRTGNEQFF	TGCAGCGTTTTTTCTGTGAGGACAGGCAATGAGCAGTTCTTC
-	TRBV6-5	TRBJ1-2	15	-	CASSYSDSSLYGYTF	TGTGCCAGCAGTTACTCGGACAGCTCCCTCTATGGCTACACCTTC
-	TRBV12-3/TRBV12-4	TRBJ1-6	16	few	CASFSTGTWNNSPLHF	TGTGCCAGCTTTTCCACCGGGACATGGAATAATTCACCCCTCCACTTT
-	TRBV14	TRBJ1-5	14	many	CASSQGGGYQPQHF	TGTGCCAGCAGCCAAGGGGGAGGGTATCAGCCCCAGCATTTT
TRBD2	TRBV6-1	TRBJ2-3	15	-	CATGGGRSSTDTQYF	TGTGCCACGGGAGGCGGGAGATCTAGCACAGATACGCAGTATTTT